This TCR beta chain comes out of a study of prognosis after radiotherapy for stage I lung cancer. Sample collection consisted of around 5.4 milliliters of peripheral blood drawn at each of two time points. Germline loops: CDR1 SGHRS, CDR2 YFSETQ. This CDR3 region has 15 residues. Worth noting for this clonotype: Compared with germline, one end of the junction differs, possibly owing to a read error.

The genomic DNA TCR beta CDR3 region underwent two rounds of multiplex PCR. Primers (each specific to one TRBV or TRBJ gene) were used in first-round PCR. Amplification in the second PCR round was performed with universal primers. MiXCR was run by TCRdb on the multiplex PCR reads, yielding one entry per CDR3 protein. This table holds more than 11,000 distinct CDR3 sequences, around a third found once. The chain employs TRBV5-1 and TRBJ1-3; D is unresolved. Specimen: PBMCs, collected before or after stereotactic body radiation therapy (not recorded which). The sequence derives from a donor aged 50 or older with non-small cell lung cancer. CDR3 in amino acids: CTSSLEATSGNTIYF. CDR3 coding DNA: TGCACCAGCAGCTTGGAGGCTACTTCTGGAAACACCATATATTTT.